This T cell receptor (beta chain) was profiled in a study of identifying expanded T cells in peripheral blood. CDR1 and CDR2 (germline): KGHSH, LQKENI. The CDR3 consists of 15 residues. V was pared by 0 bases and J by 11 bases, with 17 bases between. General observations from the study: Roughly two-week clone count variance significantly increased as total template count grew. About 1.2 clones differed between technical replicates, versus 16.4 and 19 over time.

Clones were sequenced by immunoSEQ multiplex PCR, and TCRdb holds only the in-frame ones, with some missing. The table shows some 76,000 clones, with roughly nine tenths occurring only once. A note on this clone: Its antigen is not known.

This sequence was found in a person aged 18 to 70 in good health. This sequence joins TRBV18 and TRBJ2-1; D could derive from TRBD1 or TRBD2 (6 bases each). Sequenced sample: blood. CDR3 nucleotides: TGTGCCAGCTCACCACCGAACAGCCTAGGGGGGAAGCAGTTCTTC. Protein product: CASSPPNSLGGKQFF.